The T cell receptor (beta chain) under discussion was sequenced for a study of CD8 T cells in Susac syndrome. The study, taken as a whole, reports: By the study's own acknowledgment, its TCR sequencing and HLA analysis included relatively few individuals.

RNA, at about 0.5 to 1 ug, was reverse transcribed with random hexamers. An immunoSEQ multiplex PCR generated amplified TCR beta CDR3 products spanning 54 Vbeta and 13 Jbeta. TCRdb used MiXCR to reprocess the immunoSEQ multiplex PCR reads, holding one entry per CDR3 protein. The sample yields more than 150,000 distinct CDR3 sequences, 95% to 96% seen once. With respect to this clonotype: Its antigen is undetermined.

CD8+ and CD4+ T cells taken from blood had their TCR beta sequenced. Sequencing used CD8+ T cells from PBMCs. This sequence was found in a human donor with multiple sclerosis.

CDR3 region: CASSPPGQGLAANVLTF. CDR3 DNA: TGTGCCAGCAGTCCGCCGGGACAGGGTCTTGCGGCCAACGTCCTGACTTTC. The V gene is TRBV27, the J gene TRBJ2-6; the match to TRBD1 covers 9 bases. Looked up from germline, CDR1 is MNHEY and CDR2 is SMNVEV (reference sequence). The CDR3 spans 17 residues. V gave up 5 bases and J gave up 6 bases; unmatched junction bases: 11.